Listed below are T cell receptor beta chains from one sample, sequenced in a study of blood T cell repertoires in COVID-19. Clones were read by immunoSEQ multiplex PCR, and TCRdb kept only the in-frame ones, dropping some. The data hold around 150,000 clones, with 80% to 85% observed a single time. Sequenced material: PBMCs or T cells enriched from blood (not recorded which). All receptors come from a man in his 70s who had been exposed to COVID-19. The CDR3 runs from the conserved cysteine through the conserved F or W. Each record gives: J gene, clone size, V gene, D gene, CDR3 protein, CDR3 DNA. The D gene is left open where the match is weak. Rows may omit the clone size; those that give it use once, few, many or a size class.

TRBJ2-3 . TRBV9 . CASSVGEGVGTDTQYF TGTGCCAGCAGCGTAGGCGAGGGGGTGGGCACAGATACGCAGTATTTT
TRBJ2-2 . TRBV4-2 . CASSQYGSYTGELFF TGTGCCAGCAGCCAATACGGGTCGTACACCGGGGAGCTGTTTTTT
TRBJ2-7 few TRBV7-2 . CASSYTTYEQYF TGTGCCAGCAGCTACACCACCTACGAGCAGTACTTC
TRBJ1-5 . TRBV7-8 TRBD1 CASSSTRWGQSQPQHF TGTGCCAGCAGCTCCACTCGGTGGGGACAGTCACAGCCCCAGCATTTT
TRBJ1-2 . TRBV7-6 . CASSLGGGDVYGYTF TGTGCCAGCAGCTTAGGTGGGGGGGACGTCTATGGCTACACCTTC
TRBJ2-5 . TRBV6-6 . CASSQGETQYF TGTGCCAGCAGCCAGGGAGAGACCCAGTACTTC
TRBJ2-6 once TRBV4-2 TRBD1 CASSQRQGKDAGANVLTF TGTGCCAGCAGCCAACGACAGGGGAAAGACGCTGGGGCCAACGTCCTGACTTTC
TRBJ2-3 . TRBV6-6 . CASRPRGAASTDTQYF TGTGCCAGCAGGCCCCGAGGAGCGGCTAGCACAGATACGCAGTATTTT
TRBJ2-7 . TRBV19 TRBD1 CASSIRTGANYEQYF TGTGCCAGTAGTATCCGGACAGGTGCCAACTACGAGCAGTACTTC
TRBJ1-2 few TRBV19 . CASSVEGRNYGYTF TGTGCCAGTAGTGTGGAGGGACGGAACTATGGCTACACCTTC
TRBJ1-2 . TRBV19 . CASSIAIRGNYGYTF TGTGCCAGTAGTATAGCCATTCGGGGGAACTATGGCTACACCTTC
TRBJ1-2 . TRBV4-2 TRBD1 CASSQDGTGGNGYTF TGTGCCAGCAGCCAAGATGGGACAGGGGGCAATGGCTACACCTTC
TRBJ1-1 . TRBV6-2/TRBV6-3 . CASSLGTIGDVAFMNTEAFF TGTGCCAGCAGCCTTGGGACAATCGGGGACGTTGCGTTCATGAACACTGAAGCTTTCTTT
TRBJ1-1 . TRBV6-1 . CASSERPRDKAFF TGTGCCAGCAGTGAAAGGCCGCGGGATAAAGCTTTCTTT
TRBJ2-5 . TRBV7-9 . CASSFPTGAETQYF TGTGCCAGCAGCTTCCCGACAGGCGCAGAGACCCAGTACTTC